The 15 T cell receptor beta chains listed next were all sequenced from one sample in a study of human T cells and chemical hapten exposure. Regarding time point: pre-sensitization, week 0. Treatment defined: therapeutic diphenylcyclopropenone sensitization with weekly scalp DPC. TCRdb re-called the RACE reads with MiXCR, one entry per CDR3 protein. The profile covers some 400,000 distinct CDR3 sequences, with more than 4.5% appearing a single time and just over 2.5% taken by the ten largest. This specimen consisted of whole blood, obtained in connection with sensitization to the hapten diphenylcyclopropenone (DPC). The receptors were gathered from a woman aged 45-65 years with alopecia areata. Some clones in this sample may be carry-over from other donors' samples.

Many counts were recorded for this clonotype. The chain recombines TRBV14 with TRBJ2-1; D ambiguous. The CDR3 sequence is 15 residues long. V was pared by 4 bases and J by 2 bases, with 12 bases between. Germline V gene lookup returns CDR1 SGHDN and CDR2 FVKESK. CDR3 nucleotides: TGTGCCAGCAGCCCGTCCGGAAGAACCTACAATGAGCAGTTCTTC. Protein: CASSPSGRTYNEQFF.

This clonotype has a count of ten or more. The chain links TRBV4-1 to TRBJ2-6, with 14 positions matching TRBD2. Trimming took 3 bases from V and 0 from J; bases not matched to a gene: 10. The CDR3 sequence is 21 residues long. CDR1 is MGHRA, CDR2 YSYEKL, per germline. In nucleotides, the CDR3 is TGCGCCAGCAGCCAGGAGACTAGCGGGGGGGCCCTACTCTCTGGGGCCAACGTCCTGACTTTC. It translates to CASSQETSGGALLSGANVLTF.

This clonotype appeared many times. The chain couples TRBV9 to TRBJ2-3; TRBD2 agrees at 12 bases. Trimming took 3 bases from V and 2 from J; bases not matched to a gene: 1. The V gene's germline CDR1 is SGDLS and CDR2 YYNGEE. The CDR3 has 15 residues. In DNA form, the CDR3 reads TGTGCCAGCAGCGGACTAGCGGGGGACACAGATACGCAGTATTTT. This sequence encodes CASSGLAGDTDTQYF.

The chain is built from TRBV6-5 and TRBJ2-1, with TRBD2 as a possible D gene (5 bases). V dropped 6 bases and J dropped 5 bases, with 17 bases sitting between them. The CDR3 covers 15 residues. The germline CDR1 and CDR2 sequences are MNHEY and SVGAGI. The CDR3, as DNA: TGTGCCAGCAGCCCCCGCGGAGCGGCCCACAATGAGCAGTTCTTC. Its protein product is CASSPRGAAHNEQFF.

This sequence joins TRBV28 and TRBJ2-3; tentative D call: TRBD2 (6 bases). Trimming took off 2 bases at V and 2 bases at J, with 11 bases between the two ends. The CDR3 runs to 15 residues. The germline CDR1 and CDR2 sequences are MDHEN and SYDVKM. The DNA of the CDR3 is TGTGCCAGCAGTTTAGAGACTAGGTTCACAGATACGCAGTATTTT. Its protein is CASSLETRFTDTQYF.

This chain connects TRBV20-1 to TRBJ2-3, with D unresolved. The length of the CDR3 is 12 residues. Trimming stripped 6 bases from V and 2 bases from J, with 9 bases between. The germline gives CDR1 DFQATT, CDR2 SNEGSKA (reference sequence). CDR3: CSALRVTDTQYF. The DNA of the CDR3 is TGCAGTGCACTTAGGGTCACAGATACGCAGTATTTT.

The genes are TRBV5-5 and TRBJ1-6, with TRBD1 matching over 7 bases. Trimming cost V 1 base and J 1 base; bases outside gene matches: 8. CDR1 SGHKS and CDR2 YYEKEE come from the germline V gene (reference sequence). The CDR3 runs 18 residues. In DNA form, the CDR3 reads TGTGCCAGCAGCTTGAAGGAGGGGGCTGGGTCCTATAATTCACCCCTCCACTTT. Protein product: CASSLKEGAGSYNSPLHF.

This clonotype has just a few counts. The chain employs TRBV11-2 and TRBJ2-6; D not certain. The CDR3 extends over 14 amino acids. The germline gives CDR1 SGHAT, CDR2 FQNNGV. The germline V and J ends were trimmed by 6 bases and 0 bases, with 6 bases remaining between them. This CDR3 is CASRPFSGANVLTF. The CDR3 nucleotides are TGTGCCAGCAGGCCCTTCTCTGGGGCCAACGTCCTGACTTTC.

This clonotype was counted at least ten times. The chain uses TRBV10-3 and TRBJ2-1; tentatively, D is TRBD2 (6 bases). The CDR3 has 13 residues. CDR1 is ENHRY, CDR2 SYGVKD, per germline. V lost 4 bases, J lost 12 bases, and 16 bases lay in between. The CDR3: CAISGRREDPQFF. For the CDR3, the DNA is TGTGCCATCAGTGGGCGGAGGGAAGATCCGCAGTTCTTC.

This sequence joins TRBV4-3 and TRBJ1-4; D is uncertain. V was pared by 0 bases and J by 10 bases, with 18 bases between. CDR3 length: 16 amino acids. The germline gives CDR1 LGHNA, CDR2 YSLEER. As DNA, the CDR3 is TGCGCCAGCAGCCAAGAGAATAGGGTGTTCTTTCGAAAACTGTTTTTT. It specifies CASSQENRVFFRKLFF.

This clonotype was seen repeatedly, ten times or more. This chain links TRBV29-1 with TRBJ2-1; 9 bases are a match to TRBD2. The germline CDR1 and CDR2 sequences are SQVTM and ANQGSEA. Unmatched junction bases numbered 8, after V lost 1 base and J lost 7 bases. CDR3 length: 15 amino acids. The CDR3 reads CSVEVAAGGVNEQFF. The CDR3 DNA sequence: TGCAGCGTTGAAGTAGCAGCGGGAGGAGTAAATGAGCAGTTCTTC.

This clonotype occurred many times. This chain joins TRBV24-1 and TRBJ2-2, with D maybe TRBD1 (5 bases). Trimming removed 9 bases at V and 0 bases at J, with 7 bases between. The CDR3 sequence is 13 residues long. Germline V gene data show CDR1 as KGHDR and CDR2 as SFDVKD. The chain's CDR3 is CATSGPNTGELFF. Written as DNA, the CDR3 is TGTGCCACCTCAGGGCCGAACACCGGGGAGCTGTTTTTT.

This clonotype was counted at least ten times. The chain has TRBV24-1 and TRBJ2-1; D tentatively reads TRBD1 or TRBD2 (6 bases each). CDR1 is KGHDR, CDR2 SFDVKD, per germline. This CDR3 has 12 amino acids. Trimming left V 4 bases short and J 8 bases short, with 8 bases between. CDR3 sequence: CATSERGDEQFF. CDR3 nucleotide sequence: TGTGCCACCAGTGAAAGGGGGGATGAGCAGTTCTTC.

The chain is built from TRBV12-3 or TRBV12-4 and TRBJ2-7; tentatively, D is TRBD2 (5 bases). The V end was cut by 5 bases, the J end by 7 bases, with 18 bases between. The CDR3 length is 14 residues. For the CDR3, the DNA is TGTGCCAGCAGTCAGCCAGGAGGCCCGAGGGAGCAGTACTTC. It codes for CASSQPGGPREQYF.

This clonotype appeared many times. The chain joins TRBV5-5 to TRBJ2-1, with D possibly TRBD2 on 5 matching bases. CDR1 is SGHKS, CDR2 YYEKEE, per germline (reference sequence). The V end lost 2 bases, the J end lost 8 bases, and 14 bases lay between the germline ends. CDR3 size: 14 residues. The CDR3 sequence: CASSLFEGQDEQFF. The CDR3 DNA reads TGTGCCAGCAGCTTATTTGAGGGTCAGGATGAGCAGTTCTTC.